The source of this T cell receptor beta chain is a study of T cell changes during pregnancy in multiple sclerosis. Germline CDR1 is SGDLS and CDR2 is YYNGEE. V was pared by 4 bases and J by 4 bases, with 12 bases between. The CDR3 spans 14 residues. Clones were read by immunoSEQ multiplex PCR, and TCRdb kept only the in-frame ones, dropping some. The data hold tens of thousands of clones, with approximately 90% observed a single time. Sequencing was performed on peripheral blood, taken in the second trimester of pregnancy. The TCR sequence derives from a female donor in good health, enrolled as a control in a pregnancy study. The V and J genes are TRBV9 and TRBJ1-3; no firm D call. CDR3 amino acids: CASSPREAGNTIYF. The DNA of the CDR3 is TGTGCCAGCAGCCCCCGGGAGGCGGGAAACACCATATATTTT.